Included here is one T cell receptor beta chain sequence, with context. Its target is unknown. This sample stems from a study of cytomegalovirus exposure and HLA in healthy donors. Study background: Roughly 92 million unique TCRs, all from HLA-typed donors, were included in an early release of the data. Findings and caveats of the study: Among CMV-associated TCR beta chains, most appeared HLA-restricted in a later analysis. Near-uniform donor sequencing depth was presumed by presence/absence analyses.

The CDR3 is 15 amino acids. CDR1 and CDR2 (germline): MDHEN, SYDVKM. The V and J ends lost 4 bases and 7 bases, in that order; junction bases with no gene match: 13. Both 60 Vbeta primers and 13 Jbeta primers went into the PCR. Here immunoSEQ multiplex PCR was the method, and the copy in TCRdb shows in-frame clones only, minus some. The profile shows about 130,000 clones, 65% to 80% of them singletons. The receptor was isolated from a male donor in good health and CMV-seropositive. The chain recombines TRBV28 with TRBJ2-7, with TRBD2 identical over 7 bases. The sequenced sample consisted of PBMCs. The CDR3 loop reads CASSWGRVAGEEQYF. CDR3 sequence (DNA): TGTGCCAGCAGTTGGGGGAGAGTTGCGGGGGAGGAGCAGTACTTC.